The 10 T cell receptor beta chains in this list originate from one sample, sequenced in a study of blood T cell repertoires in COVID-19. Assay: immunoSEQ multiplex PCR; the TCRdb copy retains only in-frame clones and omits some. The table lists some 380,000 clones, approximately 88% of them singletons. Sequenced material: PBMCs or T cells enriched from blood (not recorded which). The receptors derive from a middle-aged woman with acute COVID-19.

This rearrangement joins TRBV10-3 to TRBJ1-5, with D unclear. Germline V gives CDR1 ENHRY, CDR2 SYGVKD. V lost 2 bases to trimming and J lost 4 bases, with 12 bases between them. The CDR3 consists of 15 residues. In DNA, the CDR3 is TGTGCCATCAGTGAGGCGGGGTGGGGTAATCAGCCCCAGCATTTT. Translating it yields CAISEAGWGNQPQHF.

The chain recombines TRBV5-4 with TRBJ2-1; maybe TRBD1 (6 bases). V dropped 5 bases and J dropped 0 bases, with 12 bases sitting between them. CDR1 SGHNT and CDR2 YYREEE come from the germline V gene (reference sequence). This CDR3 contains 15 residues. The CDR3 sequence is CASSQDSNSYNEQFF. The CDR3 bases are TGTGCCAGCAGTCAGGACAGCAACTCCTACAATGAGCAGTTCTTC.

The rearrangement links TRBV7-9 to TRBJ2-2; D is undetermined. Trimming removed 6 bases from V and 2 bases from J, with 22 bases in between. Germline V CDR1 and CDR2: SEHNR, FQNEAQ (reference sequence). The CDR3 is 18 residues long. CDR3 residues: CASRRPIGLSKNTGELFF. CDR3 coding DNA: TGTGCCAGCAGACGTCCGATCGGTTTGTCAAAAAACACCGGGGAGCTGTTTTTT.

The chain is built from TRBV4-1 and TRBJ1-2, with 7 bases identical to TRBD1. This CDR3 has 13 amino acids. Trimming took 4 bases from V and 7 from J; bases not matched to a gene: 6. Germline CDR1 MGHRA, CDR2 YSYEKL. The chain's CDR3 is CASSLLDRAGYTF. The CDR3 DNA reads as TGCGCCAGCAGCCTCCTCGACAGGGCTGGCTACACCTTC.

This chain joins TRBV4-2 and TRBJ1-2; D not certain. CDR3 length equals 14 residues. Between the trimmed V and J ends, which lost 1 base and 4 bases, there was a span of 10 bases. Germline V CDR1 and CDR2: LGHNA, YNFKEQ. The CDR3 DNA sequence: TGTGCCAGCAGCCAAGTCGGGGATGGCTATGGCTACACCTTC. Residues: CASSQVGDGYGYTF.

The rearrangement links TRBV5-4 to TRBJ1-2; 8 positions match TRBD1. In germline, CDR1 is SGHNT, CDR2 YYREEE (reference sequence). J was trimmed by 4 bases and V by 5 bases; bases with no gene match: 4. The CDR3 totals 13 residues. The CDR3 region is CASSPGGGYGYTF. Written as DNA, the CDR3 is TGTGCCAGCAGTCCAGGGGGCGGCTATGGCTACACCTTC.

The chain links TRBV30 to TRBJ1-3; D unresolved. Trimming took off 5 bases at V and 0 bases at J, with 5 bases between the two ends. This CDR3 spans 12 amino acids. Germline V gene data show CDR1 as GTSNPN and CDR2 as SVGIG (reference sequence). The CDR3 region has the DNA TGTGCCTGGCATCACTCTGGAAACACCATATATTTT. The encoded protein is CAWHHSGNTIYF.

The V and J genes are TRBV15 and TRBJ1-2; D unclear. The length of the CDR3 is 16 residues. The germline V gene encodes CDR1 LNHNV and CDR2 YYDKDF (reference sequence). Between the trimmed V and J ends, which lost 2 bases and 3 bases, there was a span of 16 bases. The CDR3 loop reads CATSRPYGDRDYGYTF. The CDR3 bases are TGTGCCACCAGCAGACCGTACGGGGATCGTGACTATGGCTACACCTTC.

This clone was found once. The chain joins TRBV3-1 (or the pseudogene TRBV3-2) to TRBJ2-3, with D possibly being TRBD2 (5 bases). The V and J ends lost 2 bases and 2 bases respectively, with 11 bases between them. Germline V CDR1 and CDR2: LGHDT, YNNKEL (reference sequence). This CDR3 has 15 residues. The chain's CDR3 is CASSQTRTFTDTQYF. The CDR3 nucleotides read TGTGCCAGCAGCCAAACCCGGACTTTCACAGATACGCAGTATTTT.

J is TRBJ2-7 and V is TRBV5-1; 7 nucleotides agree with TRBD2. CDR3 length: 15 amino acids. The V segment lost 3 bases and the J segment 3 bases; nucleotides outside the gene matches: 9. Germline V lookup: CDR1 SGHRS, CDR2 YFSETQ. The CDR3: CASSSSAGPNYEQYF. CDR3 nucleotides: TGCGCCAGCAGCTCGTCAGCGGGGCCCAACTACGAGCAGTACTTC.